This note documents a single T cell receptor (beta chain) sequence. The antigen remains unidentified. The V gene's germline CDR1 is SEHNR and CDR2 FQNEAQ (reference sequence). J gave up 2 bases and V 5 bases, and 11 bases lay outside the gene matches. This CDR3 has 16 amino acids. The data stem from a study of T cell repertoires in cytomegalovirus infection. Using its own MiXCR run on the reads, TCRdb lists one record per CDR3 protein. Found here are just under 500,000 distinct CDR3 sequences, more than 30% of them singletons; the top ten hold around a sixth. The rearrangement joins TRBV7-9 to TRBJ2-5; 7 bases fit TRBD2. The receptor was isolated from a human donor in good health (CMV status not recorded). Some clones in this sample may be carry-over from other donors' samples. The sample consisted of cultured PBMCs, taken from culture after CMV antigen stimulation. This chain's CDR3 is CASSHTPGEGQETQYF. As DNA, the CDR3 is TGTGCCAGCAGCCATACGCCCGGGGAGGGGCAAGAGACCCAGTACTTC. The variable domain in full, with the rest retrieved from reference TRBV7-9 and TRBJ2-5, is DTGVSQNPRHKITKRGQNVTFRCDPISEHNRLYWYRQTLGQGPEFLTYFQNEAQLEKSRLLSDRFSAERPKGSFSTLEIQRTEQGDSAMYLCASSHTPGEGQETQYFGPGTRLLVL.